The T cell receptor (beta chain) described here comes from a study of Graves' ophthalmopathy and Graves' hyperthyroidism. Ten or more counts support this clonotype. The V gene end was trimmed by 5 bases and the J gene end by 0 bases; junction bases not matched to a gene: 3. CDR3 length equals 15 residues. As the template, RNA transcripts were used to amplify TCR beta CDR3 regions. HTBI-primed first-round RT-PCR preceded second-round multiplex PCR. A single record per CDR3 protein comes from TCRdb applying MiXCR to the multiplex PCR reads. The repertoire includes about 210,000 distinct CDR3 sequences, approximately 29% of them detected once, and 8.5% to 9.5% sits in the top ten.

This sequence was found in a man aged 45-65 years with Graves' ophthalmopathy. This rearrangement joins TRBV12-3 or TRBV12-4 to TRBJ2-2, with TRBD2 matching over 7 bases. Sequencing input: peripheral blood. As DNA, the CDR3 is TGTGCCAGCAGTCTCGGGAGGACGAACACCGGGGAGCTGTTTTTT. Protein: CASSLGRTNTGELFF.